These 11 T cell receptor beta chains were sequenced from one sample in a study of cytomegalovirus exposure and HLA in healthy donors. 13 Jbeta primers and 60 Vbeta primers were used for the PCR. Assay: immunoSEQ multiplex PCR; the TCRdb copy retains only in-frame clones and omits some. The sample includes just over 200,000 clones, approximately 79% of them seen just once. The sample was PBMCs. These receptors originate from a man in his forties or fifties in good health and CMV-seronegative.

The chain joins TRBV11-1 to TRBJ2-7; TRBD2 agrees at 10 bases. V trimming: 5 bases; J trimming: 7 bases; junction bases outside the gene matches: 8. This CDR3 comprises 14 residues. Germline assignment: CDR1 SGHAT and CDR2 FQDESV (reference sequence). The CDR3 DNA is TGTGCCAGCAGCCCCTCGGGACTAGCGAGGGAGCAGTACTTC. Its protein product is CASSPSGLAREQYF.

This clone appeared a single time. The chain is built from TRBV28 and TRBJ2-7, with TRBD2 identical over 9 bases. The germline V gene encodes CDR1 MDHEN and CDR2 SYDVKM. V was clipped by 6 bases and J by 3 bases; unmatched bases: 21. The CDR3 is 19 amino acids. This CDR3 reads CASRRLKSGLAGNSYEQYF. The CDR3 DNA follows: TGTGCCAGCAGGAGGCTGAAATCGGGACTAGCCGGGAACAGCTACGAGCAGTACTTC.

This clone occurred once. The chain recombines TRBV19 with TRBJ1-4; 7 bases are shared with TRBD1. The V and J ends lost 5 bases and 8 bases, in that order; junction bases with no gene match: 8. The CDR3 spans 14 residues. Looked up from germline, CDR1 is LNHDA and CDR2 is SQIVND (reference sequence). The CDR3 spells CASSSRQGNEKLFF. The CDR3 DNA is TGTGCCAGTAGTTCCCGACAGGGAAACGAAAAACTGTTTTTT.

J is TRBJ2-1 and V is TRBV27; D possibly corresponds to TRBD2 (5 bases). This CDR3 region has 13 residues. Germline CDR1 is MNHEY and CDR2 is SMNVEV (reference sequence). Between the trimmed V and J ends, which lost 5 bases and 2 bases, there was a span of 7 bases. The CDR3 region is CASSRTAYNEQFF. CDR3 sequence (DNA): TGTGCCAGCAGTCGGACTGCCTACAATGAGCAGTTCTTC.

CDR3 in amino acids: CAGEGQVAAGQYF. The CDR3 nucleotides are TGTGCCGGGGAGGGACAGGTAGCAGCAGGGCAGTACTTC. The rearrangement uses TRBV30 and TRBJ2-7; possible D gene TRBD1, 8 bases. The CDR3 consists of 13 residues. Germline loops: CDR1 GTSNPN, CDR2 SVGIG (reference sequence). The V end was cut by 8 bases, the J end by 9 bases, with 23 bases between.

This clone has a single count. The V gene is TRBV7-2, the J gene TRBJ2-7; 10 nucleotides match TRBD2. CDR1 is SGHTA, CDR2 FQGNSA, per germline. The V and J ends lost 2 bases and 3 bases, in that order; junction bases with no gene match: 4. This CDR3 comprises 15 residues. The CDR3 coding sequence is TGTGCCAGCAGCTTATTTTCTAGCGGGGGCTACGAGCAGTACTTC. Translating it yields CASSLFSSGGYEQYF.

This clone was seen a handful of times. This sequence joins TRBV28 and TRBJ2-1; the match to TRBD1 covers 7 bases. The CDR3 runs 16 residues. Germline CDR1 MDHEN, CDR2 SYDVKM. V lost 2 bases, J lost 7 bases, and 11 bases stayed unmatched. The CDR3 region is CASSLPTGKSGNEQFF. In DNA form, the CDR3 reads TGTGCCAGCAGTTTACCGACAGGGAAATCGGGAAATGAGCAGTTCTTC.

The rearrangement links TRBV2 to TRBJ1-5; D gene unclear. The V and J ends lost 6 bases and 0 bases respectively, with 6 bases between them. This CDR3 comprises 13 residues. Germline V lookup: CDR1 SNHLY, CDR2 FYNNEI. The CDR3 loop reads CASRLYSNQPQHF. DNA for the CDR3: TGTGCCAGCAGGCTATATAGCAATCAGCCCCAGCATTTT.

The rearrangement links TRBV6-6 to TRBJ2-1; D is perhaps TRBD2 (6 bases). This CDR3 contains 15 residues. Germline CDR1 is MNHNY and CDR2 is SVGAGI (reference sequence). V lost 2 bases, J lost 0 bases, and 8 bases lay in between. CDR3 coding DNA: TGTGCCAGCAGTTACACGGGGGACTCCTACAATGAGCAGTTCTTC. Its protein is CASSYTGDSYNEQFF.

The chain is built from TRBV7-2 and TRBJ1-1, with a possible D match to TRBD1 (5 bases). The V end lost 3 bases, the J end lost 0 bases, and 8 bases lay between the germline ends. CDR3 length equals 14 residues. Per germline, CDR1 SGHTA and CDR2 FQGNSA. CDR3 in amino acids: CASSLDILNTEAFF. CDR3 DNA sequence: TGTGCCAGCAGCTTGGACATCTTGAACACTGAAGCTTTCTTT.

This sequence joins TRBV5-6 and TRBJ2-1; D is undetermined. The CDR3 runs 15 residues. From germline, CDR1 is SGHDT and CDR2 YYEEEE. V dropped 0 bases and J dropped 2 bases, with 9 bases sitting between them. This CDR3 reads CASSLGARPYNEQFF. CDR3 sequence (DNA): TGTGCCAGCAGCTTGGGAGCTAGGCCCTACAATGAGCAGTTCTTC.